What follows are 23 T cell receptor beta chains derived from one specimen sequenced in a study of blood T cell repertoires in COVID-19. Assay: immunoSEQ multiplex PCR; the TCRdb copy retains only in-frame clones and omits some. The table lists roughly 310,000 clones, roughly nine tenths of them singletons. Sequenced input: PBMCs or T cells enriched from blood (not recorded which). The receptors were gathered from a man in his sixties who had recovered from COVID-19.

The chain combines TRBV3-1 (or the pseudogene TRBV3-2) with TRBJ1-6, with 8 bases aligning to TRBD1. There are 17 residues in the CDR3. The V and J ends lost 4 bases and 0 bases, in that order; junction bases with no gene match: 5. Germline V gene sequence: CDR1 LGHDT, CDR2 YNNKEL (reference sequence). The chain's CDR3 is CASSPQTGASYNSPLHF. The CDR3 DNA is TGTGCCAGCAGCCCTCAGACAGGGGCCTCCTATAATTCACCCCTCCACTTT.

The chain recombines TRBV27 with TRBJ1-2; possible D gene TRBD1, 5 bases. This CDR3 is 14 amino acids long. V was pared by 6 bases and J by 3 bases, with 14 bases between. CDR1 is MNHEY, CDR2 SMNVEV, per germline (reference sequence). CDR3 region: CASRQAGSYYGYTF. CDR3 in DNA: TGTGCCAGCAGACAGGCTGGGTCGTACTATGGCTACACCTTC.

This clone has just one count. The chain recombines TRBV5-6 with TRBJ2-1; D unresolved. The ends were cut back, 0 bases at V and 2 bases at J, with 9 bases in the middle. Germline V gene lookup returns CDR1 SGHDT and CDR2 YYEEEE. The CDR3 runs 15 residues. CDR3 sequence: CASSLDHTTYNEQFF. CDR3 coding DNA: TGTGCCAGCAGCTTGGACCACACGACCTACAATGAGCAGTTCTTC.

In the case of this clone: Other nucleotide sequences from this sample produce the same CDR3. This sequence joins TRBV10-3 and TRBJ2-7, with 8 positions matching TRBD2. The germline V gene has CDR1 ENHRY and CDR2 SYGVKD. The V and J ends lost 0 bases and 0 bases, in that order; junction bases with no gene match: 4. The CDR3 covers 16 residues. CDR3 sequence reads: CAISESVAGSSYEQYF. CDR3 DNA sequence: TGTGCCATCAGTGAGTCCGTAGCGGGAAGCTCCTACGAGCAGTACTTC.

This CDR3 reads CASSLSVTGELFF. CDR3 DNA: TGTGCCAGCAGCTTATCCGTGACCGGGGAGCTGTTTTTT. The chain recombines TRBV7-3 with TRBJ2-2; no firm D call. V was shortened by 2 bases and J by 5 bases, with 6 bases between the two germline ends. CDR3 size: 13 residues. CDR1 and CDR2 from the germline V gene are SGHTA and FQGTGA.

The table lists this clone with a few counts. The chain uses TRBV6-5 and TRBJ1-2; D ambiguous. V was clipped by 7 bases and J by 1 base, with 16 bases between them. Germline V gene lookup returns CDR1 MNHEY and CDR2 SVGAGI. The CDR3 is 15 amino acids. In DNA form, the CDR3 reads TGTGCCAGCATTAGACTGGCCATGAATAACTATGGCTACACCTTC. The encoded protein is CASIRLAMNNYGYTF.

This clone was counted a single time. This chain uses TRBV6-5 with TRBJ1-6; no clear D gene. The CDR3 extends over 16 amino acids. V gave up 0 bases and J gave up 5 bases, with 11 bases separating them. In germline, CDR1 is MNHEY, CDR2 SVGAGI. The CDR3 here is CASSYSRAWHNSPLHF. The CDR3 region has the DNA TGTGCCAGCAGTTACTCGAGGGCCTGGCATAATTCACCCCTCCACTTT.

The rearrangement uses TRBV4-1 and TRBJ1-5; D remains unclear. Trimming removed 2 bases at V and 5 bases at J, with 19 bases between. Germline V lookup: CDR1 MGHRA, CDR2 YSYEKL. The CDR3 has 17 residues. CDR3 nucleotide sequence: TGCGCCAGCAGCCAATCACCGTTCCGGGAGATCGATCAGCCCCAGCATTTT. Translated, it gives CASSQSPFREIDQPQHF.

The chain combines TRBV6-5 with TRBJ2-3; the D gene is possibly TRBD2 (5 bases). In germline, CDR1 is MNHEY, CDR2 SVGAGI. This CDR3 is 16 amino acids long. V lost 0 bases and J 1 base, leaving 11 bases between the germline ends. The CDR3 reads CASSYSFGVRTDTQYF. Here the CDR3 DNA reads TGTGCCAGCAGTTACTCTTTCGGGGTCCGCACAGATACGCAGTATTTT.

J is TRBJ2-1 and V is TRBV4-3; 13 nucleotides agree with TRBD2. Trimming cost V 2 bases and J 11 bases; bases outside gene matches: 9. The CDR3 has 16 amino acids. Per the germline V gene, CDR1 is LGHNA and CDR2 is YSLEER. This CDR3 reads CASSQPGLAGDKKQFF. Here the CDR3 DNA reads TGCGCCAGCAGCCAACCCGGACTAGCGGGGGACAAGAAGCAGTTCTTC.

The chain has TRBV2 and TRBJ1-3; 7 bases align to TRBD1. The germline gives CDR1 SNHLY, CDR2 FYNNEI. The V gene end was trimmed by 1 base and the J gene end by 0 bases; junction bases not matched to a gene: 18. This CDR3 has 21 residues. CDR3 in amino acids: CASSEGGVVPGQKSSGNTIYF. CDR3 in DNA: TGTGCCAGCAGTGAAGGCGGTGTCGTACCGGGACAGAAGAGCTCTGGAAACACCATATATTTT.

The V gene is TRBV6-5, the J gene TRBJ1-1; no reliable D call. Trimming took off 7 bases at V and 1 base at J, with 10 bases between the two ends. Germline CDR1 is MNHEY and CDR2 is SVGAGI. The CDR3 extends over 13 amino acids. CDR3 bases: TGTGCCAGCACAACTCCTTCGAACACTGAAGCTTTCTTT. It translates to CASTTPSNTEAFF.

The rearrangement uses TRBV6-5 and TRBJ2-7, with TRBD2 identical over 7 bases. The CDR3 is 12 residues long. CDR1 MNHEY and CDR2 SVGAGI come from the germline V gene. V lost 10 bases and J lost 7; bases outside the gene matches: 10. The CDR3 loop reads CATLADPWEQYF. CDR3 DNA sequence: TGTGCCACTCTAGCGGATCCTTGGGAGCAGTACTTC.

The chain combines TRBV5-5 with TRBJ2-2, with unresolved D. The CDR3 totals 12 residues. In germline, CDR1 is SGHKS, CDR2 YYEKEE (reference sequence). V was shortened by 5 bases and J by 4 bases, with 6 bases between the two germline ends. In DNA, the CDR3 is TGTGCCAGCAGGCGAGGCACCGGGGAGCTGTTTTTT. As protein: CASRRGTGELFF.

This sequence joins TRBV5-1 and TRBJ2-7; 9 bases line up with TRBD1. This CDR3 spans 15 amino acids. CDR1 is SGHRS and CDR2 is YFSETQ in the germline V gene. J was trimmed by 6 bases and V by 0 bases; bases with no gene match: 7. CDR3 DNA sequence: TGCGCCAGCAGCTTGGGTGGACAGGGGATGAGCGAGCAGTACTTC. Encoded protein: CASSLGGQGMSEQYF.

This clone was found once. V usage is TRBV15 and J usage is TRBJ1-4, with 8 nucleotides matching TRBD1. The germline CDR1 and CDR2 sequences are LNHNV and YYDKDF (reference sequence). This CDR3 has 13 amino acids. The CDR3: CATRRTGYEKLFF. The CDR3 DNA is TGTGCGACCCGGAGGACAGGGTATGAAAAACTGTTTTTT.

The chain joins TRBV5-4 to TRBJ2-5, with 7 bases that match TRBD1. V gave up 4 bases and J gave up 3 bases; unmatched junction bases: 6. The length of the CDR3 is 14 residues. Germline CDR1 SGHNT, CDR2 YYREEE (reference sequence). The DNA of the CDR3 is TGTGCCAGCAGCCCGGGGACAGCCAAAGAGACCCAGTACTTC. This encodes CASSPGTAKETQYF. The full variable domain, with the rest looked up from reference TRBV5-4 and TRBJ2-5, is ETGVTQSPTHLIKTRGQQVTLRCSSQSGHNTVSWYQQALGQGPQFIFQYYREEENGRGNFPPRFSGLQFPNYSSELNVNALELDDSALYLCASSPGTAKETQYFGPGTRLLVL.

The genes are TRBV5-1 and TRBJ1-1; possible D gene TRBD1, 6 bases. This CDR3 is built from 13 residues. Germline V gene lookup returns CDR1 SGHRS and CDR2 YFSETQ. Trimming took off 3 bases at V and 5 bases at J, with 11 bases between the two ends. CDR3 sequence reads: CASSYGQRTEAFF. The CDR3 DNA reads TGCGCCAGCAGCTATGGACAGCGAACTGAAGCTTTCTTT.

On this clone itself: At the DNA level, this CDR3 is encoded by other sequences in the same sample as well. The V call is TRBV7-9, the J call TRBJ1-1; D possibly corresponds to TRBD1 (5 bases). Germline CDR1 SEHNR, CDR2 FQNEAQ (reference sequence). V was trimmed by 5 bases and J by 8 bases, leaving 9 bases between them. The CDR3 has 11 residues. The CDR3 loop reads CASSQGAEAFF. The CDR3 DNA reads TGTGCCAGCAGCCAAGGGGCAGAAGCTTTCTTT.

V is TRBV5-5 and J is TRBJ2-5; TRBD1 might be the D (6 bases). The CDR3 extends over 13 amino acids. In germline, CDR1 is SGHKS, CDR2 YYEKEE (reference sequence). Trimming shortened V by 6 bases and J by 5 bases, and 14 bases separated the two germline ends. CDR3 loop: CASTLGQLETQYF. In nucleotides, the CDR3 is TGTGCCAGCACCCTAGGACAGCTCGAGACCCAGTACTTC.

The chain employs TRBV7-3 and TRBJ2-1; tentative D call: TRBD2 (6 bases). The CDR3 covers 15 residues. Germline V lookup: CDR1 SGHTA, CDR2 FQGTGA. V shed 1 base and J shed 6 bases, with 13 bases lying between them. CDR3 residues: CASSLMGGVGNEQFF. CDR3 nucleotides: TGTGCCAGCAGCTTAATGGGGGGAGTGGGCAATGAGCAGTTCTTC.

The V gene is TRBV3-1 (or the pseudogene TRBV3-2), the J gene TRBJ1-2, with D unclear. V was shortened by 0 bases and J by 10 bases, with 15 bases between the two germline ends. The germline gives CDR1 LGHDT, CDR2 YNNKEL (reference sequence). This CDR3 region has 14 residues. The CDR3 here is CASSQELEMFVYTF. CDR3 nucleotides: TGTGCCAGCAGCCAAGAGTTAGAGATGTTTGTCTACACCTTC.

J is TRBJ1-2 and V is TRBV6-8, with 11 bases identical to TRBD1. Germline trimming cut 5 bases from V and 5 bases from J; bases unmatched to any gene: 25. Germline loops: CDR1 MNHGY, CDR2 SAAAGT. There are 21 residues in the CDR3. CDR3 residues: CASSPPPRHPRGQGACYGYTF. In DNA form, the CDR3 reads TGTGCCAGCAGTCCTCCGCCCCGGCACCCAAGAGGACAGGGGGCGTGTTATGGCTACACCTTC.